Below, 25 T cell receptor beta chains from the same sample are listed, as sequenced in a study of T cell repertoires in cytomegalovirus infection. From the reads, TCRdb called clonotypes with MiXCR, one entry per CDR3 protein. The repertoire holds about 89,000 distinct CDR3 sequences, with 25% to 30% as singletons. These receptors lack a known antigen. Sequences were derived from CD8+ T cells from cultured PBMCs, sampled from culture after CMV antigen stimulation. The receptors were sampled from a human donor in good health (CMV status not recorded). Some clones in this sample may be carry-over from other donors' samples.

This clonotype was seen repeatedly, ten times or more. The J gene is TRBJ2-2, the V gene TRBV7-3; the D gene is possibly TRBD2 (6 bases). Germline CDR1 is SGHTA and CDR2 is FQGTGA. The CDR3 extends over 15 amino acids. Between the trimmed V and J ends, which lost 5 bases and 0 bases, there was a span of 10 bases. In nucleotides, the CDR3 is TGTGCCAGCAGCCCCTTAGCGGCGAACACCGGGGAGCTGTTTTTT. The encoded protein is CASSPLAANTGELFF.

The chain joins TRBV5-6 to TRBJ2-3, with D maybe TRBD2 (6 bases). This CDR3 comprises 15 residues. Germline V gene sequence: CDR1 SGHDT, CDR2 YYEEEE. Trimming removed 3 bases from V and 6 bases from J, with 17 bases in between. The CDR3 DNA follows: TGTGCCAGCAGCTACGGGGGATGGTCTGGGGATACGCAGTATTTT. As protein: CASSYGGWSGDTQYF. Full variable domain (rest looked up from reference TRBV5-6 and TRBJ2-3): DAGVTQSPTHLIKTRGQQVTLRCSPKSGHDTVSWYQQALGQGPQFIFQYYEEEERQRGNFPDRFSGHQFPNYSSELNVNALLLGDSALYLCASSYGGWSGDTQYFGPGTRLTVL.

This clonotype showed up many times. The chain carries TRBV4-2 and TRBJ1-3; possible D gene TRBD1, 6 bases. Trimming pared 2 bases from V and 0 bases from J, leaving 11 bases between. The CDR3 spans 16 residues. From germline, CDR1 is LGHNA and CDR2 YNFKEQ. The CDR3: CASSQSDSLSGNTIYF. The DNA of the CDR3 is TGTGCCAGCAGCCAATCGGACAGCCTCTCTGGAAACACCATATATTTT.

The chain has TRBV7-9 and TRBJ2-5; 7 positions match TRBD2. This CDR3 contains 13 residues. With 5 bases clipped from V and 5 bases from J, the junction kept 5 bases outside the gene matches. Germline V gives CDR1 SEHNR, CDR2 FQNEAQ (reference sequence). The CDR3 bases are TGTGCCAGCAGCCCGACTAGCAGGGAGACCCAGTACTTC. This translates into CASSPTSRETQYF.

The sample holds a few counts of this clonotype. The chain recombines TRBV4-1 with TRBJ2-3; no firm D call. CDR3 size: 14 residues. Germline CDR1 MGHRA, CDR2 YSYEKL. The V and J ends lost 1 base and 2 bases respectively, with 7 bases between them. The CDR3: CASSQAISTDTQYF. As DNA, the CDR3 is TGCGCCAGCAGCCAAGCCATTTCCACAGATACGCAGTATTTT.

This clonotype has at least ten counts. The CDR3 coding sequence is TGTGCCAGCAGCCTCGGACAGGGACTTGGTAGCAATCAGCCCCAGCATTTT. Its protein is CASSLGQGLGSNQPQHF. The V gene is TRBV13, the J gene TRBJ1-5; 8 bases line up with TRBD1. The CDR3 has 17 residues. CDR1 and CDR2 (germline): PRHDT, FYEKMQ (reference sequence). J lost 0 bases, V lost 5 bases, and 9 bases had no gene match.

The chain recombines TRBV7-9 with TRBJ2-3, with TRBD2 identical over 8 bases. The CDR3 sequence is 18 residues long. Germline lookup yields CDR1 SEHNR and CDR2 FQNEAQ (reference sequence). Losses at the gene ends were 5 bases for V and 2 bases for J; bases not matched to a gene: 15. In DNA, the CDR3 is TGTGCCAGCAGCGACTGGACGGAGCGGGGGACCGACACAGATACGCAGTATTTT. The encoded protein is CASSDWTERGTDTDTQYF.

This clonotype has at least ten counts. The chain links TRBV7-2 to TRBJ1-1; the D is unclear. V was trimmed by 5 bases and J by 6 bases, leaving 7 bases between them. Per the germline V gene, CDR1 is SGHTA and CDR2 is FQGNSA. CDR3 size: 11 residues. In DNA form, the CDR3 reads TGTGCCAGCAGCCCCCGGTCTGAAGCTTTCTTT. It specifies CASSPRSEAFF.

There are a few counts of this clonotype. The chain combines TRBV11-2 with TRBJ2-1; D not certain. The V gene lost 0 bases and the J gene lost 6 bases, with 6 bases spanning the gap. Germline CDR1 and CDR2: SGHAT and FQNNGV. The CDR3 runs to 13 residues. In DNA, the CDR3 is TGTGCCAGCAGCTTAGATCCCCTCAATGAGCAGTTCTTC. This translates into CASSLDPLNEQFF.

This clonotype was detected ten times or more. The genes are TRBV11-2 and TRBJ2-2; 7 positions agree with TRBD2. The CDR3 runs to 15 residues. Germline V lookup: CDR1 SGHAT, CDR2 FQNNGV. The trim removed 6 bases at V and 6 bases at J, leaving 10 bases unmatched. The CDR3 coding sequence is TGTGCCAGCAGTCCGGGGGGACCCTTCGCCGGGGAGCTGTTTTTT. Translating gives CASSPGGPFAGELFF.

The table lists this clonotype with a few counts. The chain links TRBV5-5 to TRBJ2-1, with 8 bases that match TRBD2. The V segment lost 0 bases and the J segment 10 bases; nucleotides outside the gene matches: 6. The germline gives CDR1 SGHKS, CDR2 YYEKEE (reference sequence). This CDR3 contains 14 residues. The CDR3 sequence is CASSLATGGTEQFF. CDR3 DNA sequence: TGTGCCAGCAGCTTGGCCACGGGAGGGACCGAGCAGTTCTTC. The full variable domain, rest sourced from reference TRBV5-5 and TRBJ2-1, is DAGVTQSPTHLIKTRGQQVTLRCSPISGHKSVSWYQQVLGQGPQFIFQYYEKEERGRGNFPDRFSARQFPNYSSELNVNALLLGDSALYLCASSLATGGTEQFFGPGTRLTVL.

This chain connects TRBV24-1 to TRBJ2-1, with 11 bases matching TRBD2. This CDR3 spans 16 amino acids. Germline CDR1 KGHDR, CDR2 SFDVKD. The junction had 7 bases not matched to a gene; V was cut back by 6 bases and J by 4 bases. CDR3: CATSSRSGGDYNEQFF. CDR3 in DNA: TGTGCCACCAGTTCCCGTAGCGGGGGGGATTACAATGAGCAGTTCTTC.

This clonotype came up many times. The genes are TRBV19 and TRBJ1-1; D perhaps matches TRBD1 (5 bases). This CDR3 spans 13 amino acids. V lost 9 bases and J 2 bases, leaving 13 bases between the germline ends. Germline-derived CDR1 and CDR2 are LNHDA and SQIVND (reference sequence). The CDR3 protein is CASRDRLNTEAFF. The CDR3 DNA sequence: TGTGCCAGCCGGGACCGACTCAACACTGAAGCTTTCTTT.

The chain carries TRBV20-1 and TRBJ1-2; TRBD1 might be the D (6 bases). Trimming shortened V by 0 bases and J by 2 bases, and 7 bases separated the two germline ends. The CDR3 totals 13 residues. In germline, CDR1 is DFQATT, CDR2 SNEGSKA (reference sequence). CDR3 sequence (DNA): TGCAGTGCTAGAGAGGGGGCCAACTATGGCTACACCTTC. Translated: CSAREGANYGYTF.

The chain carries TRBV5-6 and TRBJ1-1, with D perhaps matching TRBD1 (5 bases). Trimming shortened V by 0 bases and J by 1 base, and 13 bases separated the two germline ends. From germline, CDR1 is SGHDT and CDR2 YYEEEE. The CDR3 runs 16 residues. The CDR3 loop is CASSLVGGRGNTEAFF. In DNA form, the CDR3 reads TGTGCCAGCAGCTTGGTGGGCGGGAGGGGGAACACTGAAGCTTTCTTT. The full variable domain, rest sourced from reference TRBV5-6 and TRBJ1-1, is DAGVTQSPTHLIKTRGQQVTLRCSPKSGHDTVSWYQQALGQGPQFIFQYYEEEERQRGNFPDRFSGHQFPNYSSELNVNALLLGDSALYLCASSLVGGRGNTEAFFGQGTRLTVV.

This clonotype was found once. The V gene is TRBV2, the J gene TRBJ1-4; D possibly corresponds to TRBD1 (5 bases). Trimming left V 7 bases short and J 8 bases short, with 17 bases between. The length of the CDR3 is 14 residues. Germline V lookup: CDR1 SNHLY, CDR2 FYNNEI. The CDR3 loop reads CASTEGRGLEKLFF. In DNA form, the CDR3 reads TGTGCCAGCACGGAGGGACGGGGACTCGAAAAACTGTTTTTT.

This sequence joins TRBV7-9 and TRBJ1-3, with D unresolved. This CDR3 contains 15 residues. Germline assignment: CDR1 SEHNR and CDR2 FQNEAQ (reference sequence). The germline V and J ends were trimmed by 4 bases and 0 bases, with 10 bases remaining between them. The CDR3 DNA reads as TGTGCCAGCAGCTCTTTCATGAGCTCTGGAAACACCATATATTTT. It is translated as CASSSFMSSGNTIYF.

This chain links TRBV28 with TRBJ2-7; D possibly corresponds to TRBD1 (6 bases). V lost 5 bases and J 2 bases, leaving 10 bases between the germline ends. Germline-derived CDR1 and CDR2 are MDHEN and SYDVKM. CDR3 length: 13 residues. In nucleotides, the CDR3 is TGTGCCAGCAGTGGACAGAATACCTACGAGCAGTACTTC. Its protein is CASSGQNTYEQYF.

The chain uses TRBV28 and TRBJ1-1, with 8 positions matching TRBD1. The CDR3 consists of 15 residues. Germline CDR1 MDHEN, CDR2 SYDVKM. Unmatched junction bases numbered 8, after V lost 7 bases and J lost 1 base. This chain's CDR3 is CASKKGTGKNTEAFF. The CDR3 nucleotides read TGTGCCAGCAAGAAAGGGACAGGAAAGAACACTGAAGCTTTCTTT.

This clonotype was seen only a few times. For the CDR3, the DNA is TGTGCCAGCAGTCCGGCGACAGGGGCACAATCACCCCTCCACTTT. It specifies CASSPATGAQSPLHF. The chain is built from TRBV12-3 or TRBV12-4 and TRBJ1-6; 8 bases align to TRBD1. V shed 5 bases, J shed 10 bases, and the junction held 10 bases outside the gene matches. CDR3 length: 15 residues.

The gene calls are TRBV6-5 and TRBJ1-5; perhaps TRBD1 as D (6 bases). From germline, CDR1 is MNHEY and CDR2 SVGAGI. The CDR3 covers 16 residues. Trimming took off 7 bases at V and 6 bases at J, with 22 bases between the two ends. CDR3 amino acids: CASKSLSGDTAQPQHF. CDR3 DNA sequence: TGTGCCAGCAAATCCTTGTCCGGGGACACGGCTCAGCCCCAGCATTTT.

The chain joins TRBV6-5 to TRBJ2-2; 10 bases match TRBD1. J gave up 1 base and V 4 bases, and 0 bases lay outside the gene matches. The CDR3 is made up of 15 amino acids. The germline V gene has CDR1 MNHEY and CDR2 SVGAGI. This CDR3 reads CASSWTGGNTGELFF. CDR3 bases: TGTGCCAGCAGTTGGACAGGGGGGAACACCGGGGAGCTGTTTTTT.

J is TRBJ2-5 and V is TRBV12-3 or TRBV12-4, with 10 bases that match TRBD2. Unmatched junction bases numbered 10, after V lost 8 bases and J lost 7 bases. The CDR3 is 14 residues long. CDR3 DNA sequence: TGTGCCAGCGAGGATCTAGCGGGGGATGGGACCCAGTACTTC. This gives the protein CASEDLAGDGTQYF.

This clonotype was counted at least ten times. The V gene is TRBV15, the J gene TRBJ2-6, with TRBD2 as a possible D gene (6 bases). Germline V gene lookup returns CDR1 LNHNV and CDR2 YYDKDF (reference sequence). V lost 1 base, J lost 2 bases, and 9 bases lay in between. CDR3 length: 16 residues. CDR3 residues: CATSRARGTGANVLTF. As DNA, the CDR3 is TGTGCCACCAGCAGAGCTCGCGGGACTGGGGCCAACGTCCTGACTTTC.

The chain recombines TRBV27 with TRBJ2-7, with TRBD1 identical over 11 bases. The CDR3 sequence is 14 residues long. CDR1 MNHEY and CDR2 SMNVEV come from the germline V gene (reference sequence). After removal of 5 bases from V and 6 bases from J, the junction contained 6 bases not matched to a gene. The CDR3 region has the DNA TGTGCCAGCAGTCCCTGGACAGGGGGCATCGAGCAGTACTTC. Residues: CASSPWTGGIEQYF.